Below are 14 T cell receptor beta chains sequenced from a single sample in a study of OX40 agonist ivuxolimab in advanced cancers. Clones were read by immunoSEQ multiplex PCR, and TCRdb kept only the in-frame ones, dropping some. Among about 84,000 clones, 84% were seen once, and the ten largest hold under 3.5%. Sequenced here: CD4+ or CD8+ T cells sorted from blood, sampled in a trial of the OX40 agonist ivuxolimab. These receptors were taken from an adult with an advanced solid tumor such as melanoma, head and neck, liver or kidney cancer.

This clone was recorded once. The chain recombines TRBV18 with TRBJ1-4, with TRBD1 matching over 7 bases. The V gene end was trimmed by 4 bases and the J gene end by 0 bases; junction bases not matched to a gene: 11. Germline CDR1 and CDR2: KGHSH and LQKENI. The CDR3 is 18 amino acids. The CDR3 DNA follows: TGTGCCAGCTCACAGGGAAACAGGGGTTCTACAACTAATGAAAAACTGTTTTTT. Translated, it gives CASSQGNRGSTTNEKLFF.

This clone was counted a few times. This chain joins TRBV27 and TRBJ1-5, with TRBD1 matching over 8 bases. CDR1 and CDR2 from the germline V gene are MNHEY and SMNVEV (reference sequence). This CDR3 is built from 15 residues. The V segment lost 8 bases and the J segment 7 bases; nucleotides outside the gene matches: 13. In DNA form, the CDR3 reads TGTGCCAGCGGCCCTGGACAGGGTCGGAACCAGCCCCAGCATTTT. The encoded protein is CASGPGQGRNQPQHF.

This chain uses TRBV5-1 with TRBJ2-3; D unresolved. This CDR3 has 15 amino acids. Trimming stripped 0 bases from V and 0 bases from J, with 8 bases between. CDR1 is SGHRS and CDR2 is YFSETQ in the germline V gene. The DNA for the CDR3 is TGCGCCAGCAGCTTGGTGACTTCTAGCACAGATACGCAGTATTTT. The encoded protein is CASSLVTSSTDTQYF.

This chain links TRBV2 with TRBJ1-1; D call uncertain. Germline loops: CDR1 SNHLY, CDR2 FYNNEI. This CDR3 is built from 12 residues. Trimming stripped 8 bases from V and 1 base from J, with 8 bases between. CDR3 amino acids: CASCGPNTEAFF. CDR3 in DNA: TGTGCCAGCTGCGGACCGAACACTGAAGCTTTCTTT.

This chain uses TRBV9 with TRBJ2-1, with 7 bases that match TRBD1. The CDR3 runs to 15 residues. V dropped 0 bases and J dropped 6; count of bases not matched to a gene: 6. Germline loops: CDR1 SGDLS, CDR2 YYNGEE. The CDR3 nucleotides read TGTGCCAGCAGCGTAGGGCAGGGGGTTGGCAATGAGCAGTTCTTC. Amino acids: CASSVGQGVGNEQFF.

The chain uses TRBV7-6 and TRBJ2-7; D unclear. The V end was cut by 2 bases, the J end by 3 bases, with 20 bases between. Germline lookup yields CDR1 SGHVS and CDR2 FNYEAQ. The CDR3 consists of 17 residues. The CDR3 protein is CASSLSSGLAAVYEQYF. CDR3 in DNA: TGTGCCAGCAGCTTATCTTCTGGGCTGGCGGCAGTCTACGAGCAGTACTTC.

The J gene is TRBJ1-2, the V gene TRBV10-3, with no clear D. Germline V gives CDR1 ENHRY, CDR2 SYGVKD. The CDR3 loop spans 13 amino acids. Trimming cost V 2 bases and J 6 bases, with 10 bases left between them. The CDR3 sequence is CAISEEVSDGYTF. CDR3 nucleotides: TGTGCCATCAGTGAGGAGGTATCGGATGGCTACACCTTC.

CDR3 region: CASSFIAGQPQHF. The CDR3 bases are TGTGCCAGCAGCTTTATCGCGGGCCAGCCCCAGCATTTT. The J gene is TRBJ1-5, the V gene TRBV7-2; no firm D call. CDR1 is SGHTA and CDR2 is FQGNSA in the germline V gene. V lost 3 bases and J 7 bases, leaving 10 bases between the germline ends. This CDR3 comprises 13 residues.

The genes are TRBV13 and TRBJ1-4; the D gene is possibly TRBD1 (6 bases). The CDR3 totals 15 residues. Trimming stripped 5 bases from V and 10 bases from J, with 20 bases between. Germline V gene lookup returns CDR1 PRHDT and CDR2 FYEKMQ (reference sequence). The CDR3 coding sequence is TGTGCCAGCAGCACCCGGGAAGGGGGGTACCGAAAACTGTTTTTT. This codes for CASSTREGGYRKLFF. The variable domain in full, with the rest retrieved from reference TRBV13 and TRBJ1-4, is AAGVIQSPRHLIKEKRETATLKCYPIPRHDTVYWYQQGPGQDPQFLISFYEKMQSDKGSIPDRFSAQQFSDYHSELNMSSLELGDSALYFCASSTREGGYRKLFFGSGTQLSVL.

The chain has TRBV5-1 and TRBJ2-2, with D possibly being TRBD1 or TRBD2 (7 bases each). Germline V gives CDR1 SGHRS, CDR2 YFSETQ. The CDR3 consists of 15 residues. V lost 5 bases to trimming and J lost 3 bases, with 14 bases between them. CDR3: CASRGGGRDTGELFF. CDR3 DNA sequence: TGCGCCAGCAGGGGAGGGGGCCGAGACACCGGGGAGCTGTTTTTT.

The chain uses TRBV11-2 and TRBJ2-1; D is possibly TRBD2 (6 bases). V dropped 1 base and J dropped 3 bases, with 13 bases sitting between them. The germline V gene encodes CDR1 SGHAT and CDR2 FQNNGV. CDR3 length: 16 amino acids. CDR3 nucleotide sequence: TGTGCCAGCAGCTTAGGCCCGGGGGATTTCTACAATGAGCAGTTCTTC. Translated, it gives CASSLGPGDFYNEQFF.

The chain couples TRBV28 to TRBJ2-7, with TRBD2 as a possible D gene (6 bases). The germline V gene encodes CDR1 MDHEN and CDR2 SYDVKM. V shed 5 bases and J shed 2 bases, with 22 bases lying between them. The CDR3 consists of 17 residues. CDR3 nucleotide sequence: TGTGCCAGCAGTCCCACGAAGGGGAGCACGGGAGCCTACGAGCAGTACGTC. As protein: CASSPTKGSTGAYEQYV.

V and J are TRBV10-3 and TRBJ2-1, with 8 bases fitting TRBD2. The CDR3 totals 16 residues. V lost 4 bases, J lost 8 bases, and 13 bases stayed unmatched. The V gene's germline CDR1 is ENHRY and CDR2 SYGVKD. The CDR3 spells CAISGSRGRGDHEQFF. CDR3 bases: TGTGCCATCAGTGGGAGCCGGGGGCGGGGGGATCATGAGCAGTTCTTC.

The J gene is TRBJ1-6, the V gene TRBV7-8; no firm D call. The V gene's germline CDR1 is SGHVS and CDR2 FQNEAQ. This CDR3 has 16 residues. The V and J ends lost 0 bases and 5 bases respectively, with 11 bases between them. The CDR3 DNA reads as TGTGCCAGCAGCTTAGCCCGGACTGCTGATAATTCACCCCTCCACTTT. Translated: CASSLARTADNSPLHF. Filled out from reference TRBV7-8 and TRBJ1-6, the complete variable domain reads GAGVSQSPRYKVAKRGQDVALRCDPISGHVSLFWYQQALGQGPEFLTYFQNEAQLDKSGLPSDRFFAERPEGSVSTLKIQRTQQEDSAVYLCASSLARTADNSPLHFGNGTRLTVT.